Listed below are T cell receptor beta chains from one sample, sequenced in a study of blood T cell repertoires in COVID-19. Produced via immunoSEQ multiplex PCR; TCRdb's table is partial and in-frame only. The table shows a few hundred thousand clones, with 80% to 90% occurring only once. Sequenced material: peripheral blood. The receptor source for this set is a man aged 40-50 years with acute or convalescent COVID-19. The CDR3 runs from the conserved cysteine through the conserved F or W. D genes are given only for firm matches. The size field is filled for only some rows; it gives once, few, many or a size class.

CDR3 protein: CASSIGGTGASEKLFF; CDR3 DNA: TGTGCCAGTAGTATTGGAGGGACAGGGGCGTCTGAAAAACTGTTTTTT; clone size: -; J gene: TRBJ1-4; D gene: TRBD1; V gene: TRBV19
CDR3 protein: CASTTWGGTEAFF; CDR3 DNA: TGTGCCAGCACTACTTGGGGGGGCACTGAAGCTTTCTTT; clone size: few; J gene: TRBJ1-1; D gene: -; V gene: TRBV12-3/TRBV12-4
CDR3 protein: CASSYEGIGETQYF; CDR3 DNA: TGTGCCAGCAGTTACGAGGGTATCGGCGAGACCCAGTACTTC; clone size: -; J gene: TRBJ2-5; D gene: -; V gene: TRBV6-5
CDR3 protein: CASSYRLRDRGYYGYTF; CDR3 DNA: TGTGCCAGCAGCTACCGTCTAAGGGACAGGGGATACTATGGCTACACCTTC; clone size: -; J gene: TRBJ1-2; D gene: TRBD1; V gene: TRBV7-9
CDR3 protein: CASSRYRTSGRGETQYF; CDR3 DNA: TGTGCCAGCAGTAGATACCGGACTAGCGGACGGGGAGAGACCCAGTACTTC; clone size: -; J gene: TRBJ2-5; D gene: TRBD2; V gene: TRBV27
CDR3 protein: CASSSPGTSGTSSEQFF; CDR3 DNA: TGTGCCAGCAGTTCCCCCGGGACTAGCGGGACATCAAGCGAGCAGTTCTTC; clone size: -; J gene: TRBJ2-1; D gene: TRBD2; V gene: TRBV27
CDR3 protein: CASSLASGTEAFF; CDR3 DNA: TGTGCCAGCAGCTTAGCTTCCGGCACTGAAGCTTTCTTT; clone size: few; J gene: TRBJ1-1; D gene: -; V gene: TRBV7-9
CDR3 protein: CASSQGGDGRGYGYTF; CDR3 DNA: TGTGCCAGCAGCCAAGGAGGAGACGGAAGGGGCTATGGCTACACCTTC; clone size: -; J gene: TRBJ1-2; D gene: -; V gene: TRBV14
CDR3 protein: CASSFNGRGGDNEQFF; CDR3 DNA: TGTGCCAGCAGTTTTAACGGAAGGGGGGGAGACAATGAGCAGTTCTTC; clone size: -; J gene: TRBJ2-1; D gene: -; V gene: TRBV27
CDR3 protein: CASSVVTELRAEAFF; CDR3 DNA: TGTGCCAGCAGCGTAGTAACAGAGTTAAGAGCCGAAGCTTTCTTT; clone size: -; J gene: TRBJ1-1; D gene: -; V gene: TRBV9
CDR3 protein: CATSRDRTGGWEQYF; CDR3 DNA: TGTGCCACCAGCAGAGATAGGACAGGGGGCTGGGAGCAGTACTTC; clone size: -; J gene: TRBJ2-7; D gene: TRBD1; V gene: TRBV15
CDR3 protein: CASSYGTDQETQYF; CDR3 DNA: TGTGCCAGCAGTTACGGGACAGATCAAGAGACCCAGTACTTC; clone size: -; J gene: TRBJ2-5; D gene: TRBD1; V gene: TRBV27
CDR3 protein: CASSTGVGQGIYEQYF; CDR3 DNA: TGTGCCAGTAGTACCGGGGTGGGACAGGGGATCTACGAGCAGTACTTC; clone size: -; J gene: TRBJ2-7; D gene: TRBD1; V gene: TRBV19
CDR3 protein: CASGLPSYEQYF; CDR3 DNA: TGTGCCAGCGGTTTACCTTCCTACGAGCAGTACTTC; clone size: -; J gene: TRBJ2-7; D gene: -; V gene: TRBV28
CDR3 protein: CASSTRQGTYEQYF; CDR3 DNA: TGTGCCAGCAGCACTAGACAGGGCACCTACGAGCAGTACTTC; clone size: -; J gene: TRBJ2-7; D gene: TRBD1; V gene: TRBV5-4
CDR3 protein: CASSLGGLGVEQFF; CDR3 DNA: TGTGCCAGCAGCTTGGGGGGACTAGGGGTTGAGCAGTTCTTC; clone size: -; J gene: TRBJ2-1; D gene: TRBD2; V gene: TRBV5-6
CDR3 protein: CATSDFPLRFPGELFF; CDR3 DNA: TGTGCCACCAGTGATTTCCCCCTTCGGTTCCCCGGGGAGCTGTTTTTT; clone size: -; J gene: TRBJ2-2; D gene: -; V gene: TRBV24-1
CDR3 protein: CASSSLQGFATEAFF; CDR3 DNA: TGCGCCAGCAGCTCGCTACAGGGGTTCGCTACTGAAGCTTTCTTT; clone size: -; J gene: TRBJ1-1; D gene: TRBD1; V gene: TRBV5-1
CDR3 protein: CASSFTGTANNSPLHF; CDR3 DNA: TGTGCCAGCAGTTTCACCGGGACAGCAAATAATTCACCCCTCCACTTT; clone size: -; J gene: TRBJ1-6; D gene: TRBD1; V gene: TRBV7-8
CDR3 protein: CASSLQATYGYTF; CDR3 DNA: TGTGCCAGCAGCTTACAGGCAACCTATGGCTACACCTTC; clone size: -; J gene: TRBJ1-2; D gene: -; V gene: TRBV14
CDR3 protein: CASSLNSGGEQYF; CDR3 DNA: TGTGCCAGCAGCTTAAACTCCGGAGGCGAGCAGTACTTC; clone size: -; J gene: TRBJ2-7; D gene: -; V gene: TRBV7-2
CDR3 protein: CASSLTRGSYEQYF; CDR3 DNA: TGTGCCAGCAGCTTGACCAGGGGTTCCTACGAGCAGTACTTC; clone size: -; J gene: TRBJ2-7; D gene: -; V gene: TRBV7-3
CDR3 protein: CASSQGQGANQPQHF; CDR3 DNA: TGTGCCAGCAGTCAAGGACAGGGGGCGAATCAGCCCCAGCATTTT; clone size: -; J gene: TRBJ1-5; D gene: TRBD1; V gene: TRBV6-2/TRBV6-3
CDR3 protein: CASRRSGSLGNTIYF; CDR3 DNA: TGTGCCAGCAGGCGATCGGGATCCCTTGGAAACACCATATATTTT; clone size: -; J gene: TRBJ1-3; D gene: -; V gene: TRBV5-6
CDR3 protein: CASSLGQSTDTQYF; CDR3 DNA: TGCGCCAGCAGCTTGGGACAGAGCACAGATACGCAGTATTTT; clone size: -; J gene: TRBJ2-3; D gene: -; V gene: TRBV5-1
CDR3 protein: CASSPGQGGYEQYF; CDR3 DNA: TGCGCCAGCAGCCCCGGACAGGGTGGCTACGAGCAGTACTTC; clone size: few; J gene: TRBJ2-7; D gene: TRBD1; V gene: TRBV5-1
CDR3 protein: CASSLGMTGMRETQYF; CDR3 DNA: TGTGCCAGCAGCTTAGGGATGACAGGGATGCGGGAGACCCAGTACTTC; clone size: -; J gene: TRBJ2-5; D gene: TRBD1; V gene: TRBV13
CDR3 protein: CASSVAGNEKLFF; CDR3 DNA: TGTGCCAGCAGCGTAGCGGGAAATGAAAAACTGTTTTTT; clone size: -; J gene: TRBJ1-4; D gene: -; V gene: TRBV9
CDR3 protein: CASSSPGGQYF; CDR3 DNA: TGTGCCAGCAGTTCCCCCGGCGGACAGTACTTC; clone size: -; J gene: TRBJ2-7; D gene: -; V gene: TRBV6-6